This T cell receptor beta chain was captured by sequencing in a study of identical twins. This clonotype was detected a few times. TCRdb called the 5' RACE reads again in MiXCR, with one record for every CDR3 protein. The sample includes approximately 490,000 distinct CDR3 sequences, under 25% of them seen just once. These data also formed part of another study, on yellow fever vaccine responses in identical twins.

The TCR sequence derives from a woman aged 18-29 years in good health. Sequences were obtained from CD4+ T cells sorted from blood.

The CDR3 DNA reads as TGTGCCAGCAGTCCGTCGGGACTAGCGGGATTCGAGCAGTACTTC. Translating it yields CASSPSGLAGFEQYF. The chain has TRBV27 and TRBJ2-7; 13 bases line up with TRBD2. The ends lost 5 bases at V and 6 bases at J; junction bases unmatched: 7. The germline gives CDR1 MNHEY, CDR2 SMNVEV (reference sequence). This CDR3 comprises 15 residues.